The clone carrying this T cell receptor beta chain was counted a single time. Antigen: not known. Sequenced by immunoSEQ multiplex PCR; TCRdb stores in-frame clones only, minus some. The profile shows over 15,000 clones, more than 80% of them singletons. The length of the CDR3 is 13 residues. Looked up from germline, CDR1 is MNHNS and CDR2 is SASEGT. V dropped 6 bases and J dropped 1 base, with 9 bases sitting between them. The source of the sample is a study of T cells and Merkel cell carcinoma outcomes. Study-wide findings and caveats: Reportedly, T-cell repertoire with density predicts Merkel cell carcinoma outcomes.

Source material: tumor tissue from Merkel cell carcinoma. The chain combines TRBV6-1 with TRBJ1-1; a weak D match, TRBD1 (6 bases). This TCR was recovered from a human donor with Merkel cell carcinoma. CDR3 region: CASRNRANTEAFF. For the CDR3, the DNA is TGTGCCAGCAGAAACAGGGCGAACACTGAAGCTTTCTTT.